The 21 T cell receptor beta chains below all came from one sample that was sequenced in a study of cytotoxic CD8 clonotypes in ibrutinib-treated CLL. This table comes from immunoSEQ multiplex PCR, and its TCRdb copy is limited to in-frame clones, with some not included. The sample records about 270,000 clones, around 69% being singletons. Sample: PBMCs, taken at disease progression, from a patient treated with ibrutinib. These receptors were collected from a human donor with chronic lymphocytic leukemia.

J is TRBJ2-1 and V is TRBV10-3; 13 nucleotides agree with TRBD2. Germline V lookup: CDR1 ENHRY, CDR2 SYGVKD. This CDR3 is built from 17 residues. Unmatched junction bases numbered 6, after V lost 6 bases and J lost 1 base. The DNA of the CDR3 is TGTGCCATCAGAAAAGGGACTAGCGGGAAATCCTACAATGAGCAGTTCTTC. Protein sequence: CAIRKGTSGKSYNEQFF.

This chain joins TRBV6-1 and TRBJ2-1, with 7 bases matching TRBD1. The V gene's germline CDR1 is MNHNS and CDR2 SASEGT. The CDR3 has 14 residues. The J segment lost 2 bases and the V segment lost 7 bases, leaving 5 bases of the junction unmatched. The chain's CDR3 is CASTRTGAYNEQFF. The CDR3 DNA is TGTGCCAGCACGAGGACAGGAGCCTACAATGAGCAGTTCTTC.

This clone showed up just once. The gene calls are TRBV6-5 and TRBJ2-2, with D maybe TRBD2 (6 bases). The CDR3 has 13 residues. In germline, CDR1 is MNHEY, CDR2 SVGAGI. The ends were cut back, 5 bases at V and 8 bases at J, with 12 bases in the middle. CDR3 sequence reads: CASSPGGPGELFF. CDR3 DNA: TGTGCCAGCAGTCCCGGAGGGCCGGGGGAGCTGTTTTTT.

The J gene is TRBJ2-3, the V gene TRBV29-1; either TRBD1 or TRBD2 may supply D (6 bases each). CDR1 and CDR2 from the germline V gene are SQVTM and ANQGSEA. The CDR3 runs 12 residues. Trimming left V 8 bases short and J 5 bases short, with 14 bases between. The CDR3: CSFHRGVDTQYF. CDR3 nucleotide sequence: TGCAGCTTTCATAGGGGGGTAGATACGCAGTATTTT.

A remark on this clone: The junction does not match germline at one end; this may be a read error. This chain joins TRBV5-1 and TRBJ2-5; D might be TRBD1 or TRBD2, each matching 6 bases. CDR3 length: 13 residues. CDR1 and CDR2 (germline): SGHRS, YFSETQ. This CDR3 reads CASTPRGAETQYF. CDR3 nucleotides: TGTGCCAGCACCCCAAGGGGGGCAGAGACCCAGTACTTC.

This clone was seen only a few times. V gene TRBV19 combines with J gene TRBJ1-1, with D perhaps TRBD1 (6 bases). Germline CDR1 reads LNHDA; CDR2 reads SQIVND (reference sequence). Trimming pared 10 bases from V and 1 base from J, leaving 16 bases between. The length of the CDR3 is 14 residues. CDR3 protein: CATLRQGQNTEAFF. The DNA for the CDR3 is TGTGCCACCCTAAGGCAGGGGCAGAACACTGAAGCTTTCTTT.

This clone is a singleton in its sample. The chain is built from TRBV7-2 and TRBJ2-7; D is perhaps TRBD2 (6 bases). Trimming removed 3 bases from V and 6 bases from J, with 12 bases in between. This CDR3 spans 13 amino acids. CDR1 and CDR2 from the germline V gene are SGHTA and FQGNSA. The CDR3, as DNA: TGTGCCAGCAGCTTGGGTAGCGGAGGCGAGCAGTACTTC. Translated: CASSLGSGGEQYF.

This chain joins TRBV19 and TRBJ1-1; D not resolved. CDR1 and CDR2 from the germline V gene are LNHDA and SQIVND (reference sequence). This CDR3 has 13 residues. The V end lost 2 bases, the J end lost 1 base, and 5 bases lay between the germline ends. This chain's CDR3 is CASSITANTEAFF. The CDR3 nucleotides are TGTGCCAGTAGTATAACTGCGAACACTGAAGCTTTCTTT.

The J gene is TRBJ2-3, the V gene TRBV7-9; D gene ambiguous. The germline V gene encodes CDR1 SEHNR and CDR2 FQNEAQ (reference sequence). The V gene lost 4 bases and the J gene lost 3 bases, with 11 bases spanning the gap. There are 14 residues in the CDR3. Written as DNA, the CDR3 is TGTGCCAGCAGCTCTTCAGGACCGACAGATACGCAGTATTTT. Amino acid sequence: CASSSSGPTDTQYF.

This clone was observed a single time. The V and J genes are TRBV9 and TRBJ2-7, with unresolved D. The CDR3 covers 14 residues. Between the trimmed V and J ends, which lost 2 bases and 1 base, there was a span of 10 bases. In germline, CDR1 is SGDLS, CDR2 YYNGEE. Here the CDR3 DNA reads TGTGCCAGCAGCGTGGCAGCGTATTCCTACGAGCAGTACTTC. This translates into CASSVAAYSYEQYF.

The chain combines TRBV2 with TRBJ2-5; 7 nucleotides match TRBD1. The CDR3 covers 13 residues. The germline V gene encodes CDR1 SNHLY and CDR2 FYNNEI. J was trimmed by 1 base and V by 9 bases; bases with no gene match: 5. CDR3 DNA: TGTGCCAGTGGGGACAGCTTCCAAGAGACCCAGTACTTC. Its translation: CASGDSFQETQYF.

The chain links TRBV5-6 to TRBJ2-7; TRBD2 matches 7 bases. The CDR3 is made up of 15 amino acids. CDR1 is SGHDT and CDR2 is YYEEEE in the germline V gene. After removal of 0 bases from V and 2 bases from J, the junction contained 5 bases not matched to a gene. CDR3: CASSLVGRATYEQYF. Here the CDR3 DNA reads TGTGCCAGCAGCTTGGTGGGGAGGGCGACCTACGAGCAGTACTTC.

This clone was recorded once. J is TRBJ1-4 and V is TRBV18; 9 nucleotides match TRBD1. The V gene's germline CDR1 is KGHSH and CDR2 LQKENI. V shed 3 bases, J shed 6 bases, and the junction held 11 bases outside the gene matches. The length of the CDR3 is 17 residues. The DNA of the CDR3 is TGTGCCAGCTCACCTAGCTGGACAGGGGAGCAGTATGAAAAACTGTTTTTT. Its protein product is CASSPSWTGEQYEKLFF.

The chain recombines TRBV6-1 with TRBJ2-1, with D possibly TRBD1 on 6 matching bases. In germline, CDR1 is MNHNS, CDR2 SASEGT. Deletions cut 1 base from V and 2 bases from J, with 9 bases between. CDR3 length: 15 residues. The CDR3 is CASSEVGGTYNEQFF. DNA of the CDR3: TGTGCCAGCAGTGAAGTAGGGGGAACCTACAATGAGCAGTTCTTC.

This chain joins TRBV7-2 and TRBJ2-2; 7 bases are a match to TRBD1. J was trimmed by 6 bases and V by 3 bases; bases with no gene match: 1. Germline V gene data show CDR1 as SGHTA and CDR2 as FQGNSA. The CDR3 length is 13 residues. In nucleotides, the CDR3 is TGTGCCAGCAGCTTCGGGACAGCCGGGGAGCTGTTTTTT. This sequence encodes CASSFGTAGELFF.

Here the CDR3 DNA reads TGTGCCAGTAGTATCGACAGGGCCAATGAGCAGTTCTTC. This gives the protein CASSIDRANEQFF. The chain couples TRBV19 to TRBJ2-1; 7 bases match TRBD1. V lost 3 bases and J lost 6; bases outside the gene matches: 2. Germline V gene data show CDR1 as LNHDA and CDR2 as SQIVND (reference sequence). The CDR3 is 13 residues long.

V and J are TRBV4-1 and TRBJ1-5; TRBD1 matches 8 bases. CDR3 size: 17 residues. Germline V gene sequence: CDR1 MGHRA, CDR2 YSYEKL. V was pared by 1 base and J by 8 bases, with 13 bases of the junction left unmatched. The CDR3 coding sequence is TGCGCCAGCAGCCAAGGATCTTGGACAGGGAAACGGGAGCCCCAGCATTTT. This encodes CASSQGSWTGKREPQHF.

This chain connects TRBV9 to TRBJ2-2; 7 positions match TRBD2. Germline values: CDR1 SGDLS, CDR2 YYNGEE. The V gene end was trimmed by 0 bases and the J gene end by 6 bases; junction bases not matched to a gene: 5. This CDR3 region has 15 residues. CDR3: CASSVELAAAGELFF. Written as DNA, the CDR3 is TGTGCCAGCAGCGTAGAGCTAGCGGCGGCCGGGGAGCTGTTTTTT.

This clone was picked up a small number of times. This chain uses TRBV20-1 with TRBJ2-3; unclear D gene. The V and J ends lost 6 bases and 5 bases respectively, with 9 bases between them. Per the germline V gene, CDR1 is DFQATT and CDR2 is SNEGSKA (reference sequence). The CDR3 extends over 11 amino acids. Written as DNA, the CDR3 is TGCAGTGCGGCGAAAGAAGATACGCAGTATTTT. Protein product: CSAAKEDTQYF.

This chain links TRBV2 with TRBJ1-5; D perhaps matches TRBD1 (5 bases). Trimming removed 3 bases at V and 0 bases at J, with 6 bases between. CDR1 and CDR2 from the germline V gene are SNHLY and FYNNEI. The CDR3 totals 14 residues. The CDR3 is CASSDRVSNQPQHF. The CDR3 nucleotides read TGTGCCAGCAGTGACAGGGTTAGCAATCAGCCCCAGCATTTT.

For this clone: The same CDR3 can be traced to other DNA sequences in this sample. The chain is built from TRBV5-1 and TRBJ2-1; no definite D call. The germline gives CDR1 SGHRS, CDR2 YFSETQ. V lost 4 bases and J lost 1, with 6 bases in between. This CDR3 has 13 residues. The CDR3 region has the DNA TGCGCCAGCAGCAGGGATTCCTACAATGAGCAGTTCTTC. Translated: CASSRDSYNEQFF.